A selection of T cell receptor beta chains follows, all from one sample in a study of technical replicates of blood from several donors. The method was immunoSEQ multiplex PCR; TCRdb's version includes in-frame clones alone and lacks a portion of them. The sample records about 66,000 clones, 95% to 97% being singletons. Sequencing used T cells isolated from PBMCs. Receptors originate from a human donor in good health. The CDR3 runs from the conserved cysteine through the conserved F or W. Each record gives: D gene, CDR3 length, J gene, V gene, clone size, CDR3 DNA, CDR3 protein. D genes are given only for firm matches. Clone size, where shown, is once, few, many, or a class for clones that have expanded.

. 15 TRBJ2-7 TRBV19 . TGTGCCAGTAGTATGGGGCGCGGGGTGGCCTACGAGCAGTACTTC CASSMGRGVAYEQYF
. 14 TRBJ2-6 TRBV10-3 . TGTGCCATCAGTGAAGAGTCTGGGGCCAACGTCCTGACTTTC CAISEESGANVLTF
. 17 TRBJ2-3 TRBV5-4 . TGTGCCAGCAGCTTGGCCCTTGCGGGTACTAGCACAGATACGCAGTATTTT CASSLALAGTSTDTQYF
. 15 TRBJ1-1 TRBV19 . TGTGCCAGTATTATCCACAGGGAACTGAACACTGAAGCTTTCTTT CASIIHRELNTEAFF
. 14 TRBJ2-7 TRBV9 . TGTGCCAGCAGCTTTAGCGGGACAGACAACGAGCAGTACTTC CASSFSGTDNEQYF
TRBD2 14 TRBJ2-7 TRBV19 . TGTGCCAGTAGTGGGACTAGCGGGAGCTACGAGCAGTACTTC CASSGTSGSYEQYF
TRBD1 16 TRBJ1-4 TRBV28 . TGTGCCAGTCCTCCCACAGGGGGAGCAACTAATGAAAAACTGTTTTTT CASPPTGGATNEKLFF
TRBD2 15 TRBJ2-3 TRBV7-2 . TGTGCCAGCAGCGCAGCGGGAGTCATCACAGATACGCAGTATTTT CASSAAGVITDTQYF
TRBD1 16 TRBJ1-4 TRBV7-8 once TGTGCCAGCAGCACTCGACAGGGCCCTACTAATGAAAAACTGTTTTTT CASSTRQGPTNEKLFF
TRBD1 14 TRBJ2-7 TRBV27 . TGTGCCAGCAGAAGAAGCCGGGACAGATACGAGCAGTACTTC CASRRSRDRYEQYF
TRBD1 15 TRBJ1-2 TRBV27 . TGTGCCAGCAGTTGGACACAGGGGCTCCTCTATGGCTACACCTTC CASSWTQGLLYGYTF
. 16 TRBJ2-3 TRBV9 . TGTGCCAGCAGCGTAGTTGGGCTAGCAGAGGAGAATACGCAGTATTTT CASSVVGLAEENTQYF
TRBD2 17 TRBJ2-3 TRBV6-4 . TGTGTCAGCAGTGAGTATGGTCTAGCGGGAGACCAAGATACGCAGTATTTT CVSSEYGLAGDQDTQYF
. 12 TRBJ2-7 TRBV5-4 . TGTGCCAGCAGCCTGAGCTCCTACGAGCAGTACTTC CASSLSSYEQYF
TRBD2 15 TRBJ2-1 TRBV7-9 . TGTGCCAGCAGCTTGTCAGCGGGAGTTAACAATGAGCAGTTCTTC CASSLSAGVNNEQFF
. 15 TRBJ1-3 TRBV7-7 . TGTGCTAGCAGCTATCGACAGACAGCTGGAAACACCATATATTTT CASSYRQTAGNTIYF
TRBD2 17 TRBJ2-3 TRBV7-2 . TGTGCCAGCAGCCGGGGACTAGCGGGGGTTAGCACAGATACGCAGTATTTT CASSRGLAGVSTDTQYF
TRBD1 14 TRBJ2-2 TRBV23-1 once TGCGCCAGCAGTCCGACAGGGGGAAGCGGGGAGCTGTTTTTT CASSPTGGSGELFF
. 15 TRBJ1-5 TRBV27 once TGTGCCAGCAGTATCTCCTCAGGTAGCAATCAGCCCCAGCATTTT CASSISSGSNQPQHF
. 12 TRBJ1-5 TRBV28 . TGTGCCAGCATACAGGGTCAAGAGCCCCAGCATTTT CASIQGQEPQHF
. 17 TRBJ2-1 TRBV9 . TGTGCCAGCAGCCTTAGTCGGGACTCCCTCCCCTACAATGAGCAGTTCTTC CASSLSRDSLPYNEQFF
. 13 TRBJ1-2 TRBV2 . TGTGCCAGCAGTGAACTAGCAGACTATGGCTACACCTTC CASSELADYGYTF
. 13 TRBJ1-1 TRBV7-2 once TGTGCCAGCAGTTTATACATGAACACTGAAGCTTTCTTT CASSLYMNTEAFF
TRBD1 14 TRBJ2-3 TRBV11-2 . TGTGCCAGCAGCCCACAGGGGTTCGGAGATACGCAGTATTTT CASSPQGFGDTQYF
TRBD2 16 TRBJ2-3 TRBV5-1 . TGCGCCAGCAGCTTGGGATCTAGCGGATACACAGATACGCAGTATTTT CASSLGSSGYTDTQYF
TRBD1 15 TRBJ1-1 TRBV13 . TGTGCCAGCAGCGAACAGGGGGACCGTTGGACTGAAGCTTTCTTT CASSEQGDRWTEAFF
. 11 TRBJ1-1 TRBV6-5 . TGTGCCAGCAGGTATAACACTGAAGCTTTCTTT CASRYNTEAFF
. 14 TRBJ1-4 TRBV19 . TGTGCCAGTAGTAGAGGGGGAACTAATGAAAAACTGTTTTTT CASSRGGTNEKLFF
TRBD1 14 TRBJ2-7 TRBV6-1 . TGTGCCACCCGGGGGGGGACAGGGGGCAGGGAGCAGTACTTC CATRGGTGGREQYF
. 16 TRBJ2-1 TRBV4-1 . TGCGCCAGCAGCCACCTGACAGGCTTCGATTACAATGAGCAGTTCTTC CASSHLTGFDYNEQFF
. 15 TRBJ2-6 TRBV10-3 . TGTGCCATCGGGCGCGTGCAGGCTGGGGCCAACGTCCTGACTTTC CAIGRVQAGANVLTF
. 13 TRBJ1-2 TRBV19 . TGTGCCAGTAGTACAGAGGCGGCCTATGGCTACACCTTC CASSTEAAYGYTF
TRBD2 15 TRBJ2-7 TRBV27 once TGTGCCAGCAGTTTAGCTTTGCGGGAGGGTTACGAGCAGTACTTC CASSLALREGYEQYF
. 12 TRBJ2-5 TRBV12-5 . TGTGCTAGTGGTGACAGAAAGGAGACCCAGTACTTC CASGDRKETQYF
TRBD2 17 TRBJ2-7 TRBV11-1 once TGTGCCAGCAGCTATACCGGTAGCGGGAGTTTCTCCTACGAGCAGTACTTC CASSYTGSGSFSYEQYF
TRBD2 14 TRBJ2-5 TRBV5-1 . TGCGCCAGCAGCTTGGCGGGAGGGCGTGAGACCCAGTACTTC CASSLAGGRETQYF
. 17 TRBJ1-5 TRBV19 . TGTGCCAGTCAAGTACAGGTTAAGTTGGGGCAAAATCAGCCCCAGCATTTT CASQVQVKLGQNQPQHF
TRBD2 16 TRBJ2-7 TRBV27 . TGTGCCAGCAGTACCATAGCGGGAGGCGGTCTACTCGAGCAGTACTTC CASSTIAGGGLLEQYF
. 15 TRBJ1-5 TRBV5-1 . TGCGCCAGCAGCTTGGACGGGATGAGCAATCAGCCCCAGCATTTT CASSLDGMSNQPQHF
. 13 TRBJ1-2 TRBV5-1 . TGCGCCAGCAGCTTGGCTCCCGGAGATGGCTACACCTTC CASSLAPGDGYTF
TRBD2 16 TRBJ2-1 TRBV4-2 . TGTGCCAGCAGCCGCGAACTAGCGGGAAGCTACAATGAGCAGTTCTTC CASSRELAGSYNEQFF
. 14 TRBJ1-1 TRBV12-5 . TGTGCTAGTGGTTTAGGTTTGGGCGGGACTGAAGCTTTCTTT CASGLGLGGTEAFF
. 13 TRBJ1-1 TRBV2 . TGTGCCAGCAGTGACAGGTTGAACACTGAAGCTTTCTTT CASSDRLNTEAFF
. 15 TRBJ1-5 TRBV28 once TGTGCCAGCACCAATAGACAGGTGAGGGATCAGCCCCAGCATTTT CASTNRQVRDQPQHF
. 15 TRBJ1-3 TRBV5-8 once TGTGCCAGCAGCCACGGGGTGTCCGCTGGAAACACCATATATTTT CASSHGVSAGNTIYF